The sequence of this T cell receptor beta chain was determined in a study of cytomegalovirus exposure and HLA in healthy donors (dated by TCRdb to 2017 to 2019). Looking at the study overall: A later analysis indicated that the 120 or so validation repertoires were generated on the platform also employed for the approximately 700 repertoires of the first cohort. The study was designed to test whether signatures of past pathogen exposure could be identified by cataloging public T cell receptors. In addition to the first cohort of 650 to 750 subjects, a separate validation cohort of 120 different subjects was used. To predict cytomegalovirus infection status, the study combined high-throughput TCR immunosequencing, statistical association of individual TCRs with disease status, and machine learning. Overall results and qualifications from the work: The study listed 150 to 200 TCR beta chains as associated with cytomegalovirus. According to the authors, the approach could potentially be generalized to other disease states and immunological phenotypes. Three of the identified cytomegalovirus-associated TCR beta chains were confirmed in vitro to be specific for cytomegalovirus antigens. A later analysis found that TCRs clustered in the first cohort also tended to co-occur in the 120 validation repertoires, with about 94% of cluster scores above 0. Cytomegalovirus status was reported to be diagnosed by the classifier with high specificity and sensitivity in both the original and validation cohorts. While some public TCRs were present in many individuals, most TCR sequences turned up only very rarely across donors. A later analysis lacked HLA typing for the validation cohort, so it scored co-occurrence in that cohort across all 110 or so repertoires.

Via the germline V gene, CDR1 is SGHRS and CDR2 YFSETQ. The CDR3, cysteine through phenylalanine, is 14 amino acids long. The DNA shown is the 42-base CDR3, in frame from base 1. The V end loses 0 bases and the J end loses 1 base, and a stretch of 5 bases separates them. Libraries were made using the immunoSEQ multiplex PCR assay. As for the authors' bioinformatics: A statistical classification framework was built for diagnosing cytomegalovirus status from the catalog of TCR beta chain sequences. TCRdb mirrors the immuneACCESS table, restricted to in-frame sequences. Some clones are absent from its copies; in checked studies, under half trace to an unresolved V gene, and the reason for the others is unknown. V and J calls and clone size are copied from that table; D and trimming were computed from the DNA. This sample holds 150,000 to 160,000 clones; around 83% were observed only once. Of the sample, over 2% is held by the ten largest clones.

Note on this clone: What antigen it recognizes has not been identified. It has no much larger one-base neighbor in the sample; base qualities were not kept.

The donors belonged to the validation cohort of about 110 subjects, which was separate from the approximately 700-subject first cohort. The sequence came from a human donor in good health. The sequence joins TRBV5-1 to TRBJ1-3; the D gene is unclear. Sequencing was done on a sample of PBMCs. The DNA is TGCGCCAGCAGCTTGGACGGTTCTGGAAACACCATATATTTT. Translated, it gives CASSLDGSGNTIYF.